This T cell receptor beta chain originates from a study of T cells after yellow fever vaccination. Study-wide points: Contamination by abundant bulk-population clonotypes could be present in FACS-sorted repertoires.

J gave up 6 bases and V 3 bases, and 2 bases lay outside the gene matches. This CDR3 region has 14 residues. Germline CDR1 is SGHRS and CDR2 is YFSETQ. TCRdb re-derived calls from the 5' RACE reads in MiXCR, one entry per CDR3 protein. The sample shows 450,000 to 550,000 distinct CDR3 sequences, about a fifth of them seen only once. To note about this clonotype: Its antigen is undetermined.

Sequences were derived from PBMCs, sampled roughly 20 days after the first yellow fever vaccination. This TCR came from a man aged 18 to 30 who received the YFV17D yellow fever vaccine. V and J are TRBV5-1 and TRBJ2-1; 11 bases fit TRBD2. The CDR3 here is CASSSSGGFNEQFF. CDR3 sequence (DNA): TGCGCCAGCAGCTCTAGCGGGGGGTTCAATGAGCAGTTCTTC.